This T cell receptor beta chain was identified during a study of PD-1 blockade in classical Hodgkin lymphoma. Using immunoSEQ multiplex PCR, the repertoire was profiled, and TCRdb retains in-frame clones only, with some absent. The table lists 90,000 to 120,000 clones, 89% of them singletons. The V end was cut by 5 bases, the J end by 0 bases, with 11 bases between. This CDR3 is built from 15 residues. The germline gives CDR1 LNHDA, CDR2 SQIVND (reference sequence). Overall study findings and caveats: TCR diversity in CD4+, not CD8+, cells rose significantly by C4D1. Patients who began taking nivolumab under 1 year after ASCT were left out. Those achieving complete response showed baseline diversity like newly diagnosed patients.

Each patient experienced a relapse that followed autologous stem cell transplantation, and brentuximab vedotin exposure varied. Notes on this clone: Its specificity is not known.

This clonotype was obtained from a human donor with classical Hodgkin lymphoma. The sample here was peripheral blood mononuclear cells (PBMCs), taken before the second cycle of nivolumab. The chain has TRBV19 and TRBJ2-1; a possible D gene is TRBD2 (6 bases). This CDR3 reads CASSVADSSYNEQFF. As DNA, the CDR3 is TGTGCCAGTAGTGTAGCGGATAGCTCCTACAATGAGCAGTTCTTC.